The present TCR beta chain was sequenced within a study of blood T cells in healthy people across ages. This clonotype turned up a few times. With a J-beta primer mix and a sample-barcoded 5' primer, a second PCR ran roughly 7 to 11 cycles. TCRdb ran MiXCR on the 5' RACE reads and lists one entry per CDR3 protein. The table has just under 550,000 distinct CDR3 sequences, around 24% seen once. This same sample was also taken into another study, of T cells of mothers and their children.

The sequencing sample was made of blood. This clonotype was obtained from a boy between 10 and 17 years old in good health.

CDR3 amino acids: CSASSPLLLAGGHADTQYF. In nucleotides, the CDR3 is TGCAGTGCTAGTAGCCCTCTACTACTAGCGGGGGGGCATGCGGATACGCAGTATTTT. The chain joins TRBV20-1 to TRBJ2-3, with TRBD2 matching 13 bases. J lost 6 bases, V lost 3 bases, and 18 bases had no gene match. The CDR3 sequence is 19 residues long. CDR1 and CDR2 from the germline V gene are DFQATT and SNEGSKA (reference sequence).